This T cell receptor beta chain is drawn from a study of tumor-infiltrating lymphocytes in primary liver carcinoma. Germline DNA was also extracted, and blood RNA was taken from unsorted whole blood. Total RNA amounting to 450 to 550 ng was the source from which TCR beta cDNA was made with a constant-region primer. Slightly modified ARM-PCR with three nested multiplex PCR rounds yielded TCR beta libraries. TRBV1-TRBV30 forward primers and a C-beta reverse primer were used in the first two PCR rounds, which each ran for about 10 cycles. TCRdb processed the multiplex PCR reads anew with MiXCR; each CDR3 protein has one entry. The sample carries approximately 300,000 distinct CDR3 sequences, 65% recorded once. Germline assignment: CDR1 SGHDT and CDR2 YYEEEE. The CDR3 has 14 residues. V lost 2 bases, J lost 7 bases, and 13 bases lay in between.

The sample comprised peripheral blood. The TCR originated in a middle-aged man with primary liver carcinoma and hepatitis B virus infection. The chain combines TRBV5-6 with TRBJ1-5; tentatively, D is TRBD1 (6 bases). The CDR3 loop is CASSLWDIGQPQHF. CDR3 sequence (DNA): TGTGCCAGCAGCTTATGGGACATTGGGCAGCCCCAGCATTTT.